The rows below give T cell receptor beta chains drawn from one sample of a study of cytomegalovirus exposure and HLA in healthy donors. TCRdb keeps only in-frame clones here, not all; method: immunoSEQ multiplex PCR. The profile shows around 150,000 clones, more than 65% of them singletons. The sample taken for sequencing was PBMCs. These receptor sequences come from a woman aged 45-65 years in good health and CMV-seronegative. CDR3s leave out the opening cysteine and the closing phenylalanine or tryptophan. The size entry is marked missing in some rows and otherwise reads once, few, many or a size class.

clone size | J gene | V gene | CDR3 protein
. | TRBJ2-3 | TRBV28 | ASRQVKY
once | TRBJ1-5 | TRBV7-9 | ASSGPTGARNQPQH
. | TRBJ1-5 | TRBV6-1 | ASSTTANSNQPQH
. | TRBJ1-5 | TRBV7-9 | ASSPTGGEGQPQH
few | TRBJ1-2 | TRBV4-3 | ASSQDPAGYGYT
. | TRBJ2-5 | TRBV28 | ASSLPTGTEKETQY
. | TRBJ1-5 | TRBV7-9 | ASSLGDTSNQPQH
. | TRBJ1-2 | TRBV9 | ASSLGTERLT
few | TRBJ1-1 | TRBV5-1 | ASSSLYLTGSAF
. | TRBJ2-3 | TRBV28 | ASTTRPRGRDTQY
. | TRBJ1-5 | TRBV5-1 | ASSPDSGRNQPQH
. | TRBJ1-6 | TRBV27 | ASSSYPGGSPLH
. | TRBJ2-2 | TRBV7-2 | ASSLVAGRRAAGELF
. | TRBJ2-1 | TRBV19 | ASAGTGGPRVFYNEQF
. | TRBJ2-7 | TRBV11-3 | ASSLDSRDYEQY
. | TRBJ1-2 | TRBV19 | ASSPLGQPYGYT
few | TRBJ1-5 | TRBV18 | ASSHRNQPQH